Each of the 25 T cell receptor beta chains below was sequenced from the same sample in a study of blood T cells in healthy people across ages. Using a J-beta primer mix together with a sample-barcoded 5' primer, a second PCR was run for roughly 6 to 12 cycles. TCRdb reprocessed the 5' RACE reads with MiXCR, giving one entry per CDR3 protein. The repertoire holds 550,000 to 700,000 distinct CDR3 sequences, with 27% as singletons. Sequenced material: blood. These receptors all come from a woman between 70 and 85 years old in good health.

This rearrangement joins TRBV7-6 to TRBJ2-3; 8 bases map to TRBD2. CDR1 is SGHVS, CDR2 FNYEAQ, per germline. V trimming: 0 bases; J trimming: 4 bases; junction bases outside the gene matches: 9. This CDR3 has 17 residues. As DNA, the CDR3 is TGTGCCAGCAGCTTAGCGCGGATAGCGGGGTGGGCAGATACGCAGTATTTT. Protein sequence: CASSLARIAGWADTQYF.

The V call is TRBV20-1, the J call TRBJ2-7; D not certain. The CDR3 is 14 residues long. Trimming shortened V by 0 bases and J by 3 bases, and 12 bases separated the two germline ends. In germline, CDR1 is DFQATT, CDR2 SNEGSKA (reference sequence). CDR3 amino acids: CSARDRKRLYEQYF. Here the CDR3 DNA reads TGCAGTGCTAGAGACAGGAAGAGACTCTACGAGCAGTACTTC.

The J gene is TRBJ1-1, the V gene TRBV12-3 or TRBV12-4; weak D call: TRBD1 (5 bases). The CDR3 spans 13 residues. Trimming left V 6 bases short and J 8 bases short, with 16 bases between. As DNA, the CDR3 is TGTGCCAGCAGCCTACGGACCGGGGGGGAAGCTTTCTTT. This encodes CASSLRTGGEAFF.

This clonotype has just a few counts. The chain is built from TRBV15 and TRBJ1-4; unclear D gene. The germline V gene has CDR1 LNHNV and CDR2 YYDKDF (reference sequence). Trimming pared 3 bases from V and 0 bases from J, leaving 11 bases between. The CDR3 length is 16 residues. CDR3 bases: TGTGCCACCAGCAGTGGAAATTCGGCAACTAATGAAAAACTGTTTTTT. Residues: CATSSGNSATNEKLFF. The variable domain in full, completed from reference TRBV15 and TRBJ1-4, reads DAMVIQNPRYQVTQFGKPVTLSCSQTLNHNVMYWYQQKSSQAPKLLFHYYDKDFNNEADTPDNFQSRRPNTSFCFLDIRSPGLGDTAMYLCATSSGNSATNEKLFFGSGTQLSVL.

This clonotype has only a few counts. The chain recombines TRBV5-1 with TRBJ2-2; D gene uncertain. V dropped 1 base and J dropped 3 bases, with 4 bases sitting between them. The germline V gene encodes CDR1 SGHRS and CDR2 YFSETQ. The CDR3 is 13 residues long. DNA of the CDR3: TGCGCCAGCAGCTTGCAGGACACCGGGGAGCTGTTTTTT. This sequence encodes CASSLQDTGELFF.

The chain combines TRBV7-2 with TRBJ2-2, with TRBD1 matching 8 bases. CDR3 length: 13 amino acids. V was clipped by 5 bases and J by 7 bases; unmatched bases: 3. CDR1 and CDR2 from the germline V gene are SGHTA and FQGNSA. As DNA, the CDR3 is TGTGCCAGCAGCCGGACAGGGATCGGGGAGCTGTTTTTT. Amino acid sequence: CASSRTGIGELFF.

With respect to this clonotype: A much larger clone differs from this one at a single base, so this may be a read error. The chain is built from TRBV6-1 and TRBJ1-1; D call uncertain. Trimming shortened V by 2 bases and J by 3 bases, and 7 bases separated the two germline ends. Germline CDR1 is MNHNS and CDR2 is SASEGT. There are 13 residues in the CDR3. CDR3: CASSELGYTEAFF. In DNA form, the CDR3 reads TGTGCCAGCAGTGAATTGGGGTACACTGAAGCTTTCTTT.

The chain combines TRBV12-3 or TRBV12-4 with TRBJ1-1, with D perhaps TRBD1 (6 bases). This CDR3 comprises 15 residues. With 6 bases removed from V and 11 bases from J, the gap between germline ends came to 25 bases. The CDR3 is CASRSGSTGHTWAFF. The DNA of the CDR3 is TGTGCCAGCAGATCTGGGTCTACGGGACACACTTGGGCTTTCTTT.

V and J are TRBV11-2 and TRBJ2-5, with TRBD2 matching over 10 bases. Germline CDR1 SGHAT, CDR2 FQNNGV. V lost 3 bases, J lost 1 base, and 5 bases stayed unmatched. CDR3 size: 16 residues. The CDR3 here is CASSFSGTSVQETQYF. The DNA of the CDR3 is TGTGCCAGCAGCTTCTCCGGGACTAGCGTCCAAGAGACCCAGTACTTC.

This clonotype was observed a few times. The genes are TRBV6-2 or TRBV6-3 and TRBJ2-7, with D maybe TRBD1 (6 bases). This CDR3 has 12 amino acids. Germline values: CDR1 MNHEY, CDR2 SVGEGT. V shed 4 bases and J shed 6 bases, with 10 bases lying between them. The CDR3 region has the DNA TGTGCCAGCAGTTGGTGGGGGCGCGAGCAGTACTTC. Protein sequence: CASSWWGREQYF.

The chain is built from TRBV11-2 and TRBJ2-7, with 12 bases aligning to TRBD1. CDR3 length equals 15 residues. In germline, CDR1 is SGHAT, CDR2 FQNNGV. Trimming took 8 bases from V and 1 from J; bases not matched to a gene: 6. The CDR3 protein is CASAGQGALSYEQYF. The CDR3 nucleotides read TGTGCCAGCGCGGGACAGGGGGCGTTGTCCTACGAGCAGTACTTC. Looking up the rest from reference TRBV11-2 and TRBJ2-7 gives the full variable domain: EAGVAQSPRYKIIEKRQSVAFWCNPISGHATLYWYQQILGQGPKLLIQFQNNGVVDDSQLPKDRFSAERLKGVDSTLKIQPAKLEDSAVYLCASAGQGALSYEQYFGPGTRLTVT.

This chain uses TRBV7-2 with TRBJ1-2, with 10 bases matching TRBD1. Germline assignment: CDR1 SGHTA and CDR2 FQGNSA. V lost 10 bases, J lost 3 bases, and 11 bases stayed unmatched. The CDR3 runs to 15 residues. In DNA form, the CDR3 reads TGTGCCACGCCCGGTCCCGGGACAGGGGACTATGGCTACACCTTC. It translates to CATPGPGTGDYGYTF. Full variable domain (outside the CDR3, taken from reference TRBV7-2 and TRBJ1-2): GAGVSQSPSNKVTEKGKDVELRCDPISGHTALYWYRQSLGQGLEFLIYFQGNSAPDKSGLPSDRFSAERTGGSVSTLTIQRTQQEDSAVYLCATPGPGTGDYGYTFGSGTRLTVV.

This clonotype was counted only a few times. In DNA, the CDR3 is TGCAGTGCTAGACGGGGAACGGGAGCCGAGCAGTACTTC. This sequence encodes CSARRGTGAEQYF. The V gene is TRBV20-1, the J gene TRBJ2-5; D is perhaps TRBD2 (6 bases). The J call may be mistaken, given a closer DNA end match to TRBJ2-7. The CDR3 is 13 residues long. Germline V gene sequence: CDR1 DFQATT, CDR2 SNEGSKA (reference sequence).

The chain recombines TRBV7-3 with TRBJ1-2; 8 nucleotides match TRBD1. There are 14 residues in the CDR3. CDR1 and CDR2 from the germline V gene are SGHTA and FQGTGA. J gave up 4 bases and V 5 bases, and 6 bases lay outside the gene matches. CDR3 sequence (DNA): TGTGCCAGCAGCCCGGACAGGGAGGCCTATGGCTACACCTTC. Its translation: CASSPDREAYGYTF. The whole variable domain, filled in from reference TRBV7-3 and TRBJ1-2, reads GAGVSQTPSNKVTEKGKYVELRCDPISGHTALYWYRQSLGQGPEFLIYFQGTGAADDSGLPNDRFFAVRPEGSVSTLKIQRTERGDSAVYLCASSPDREAYGYTFGSGTRLTVV.

V is TRBV15 and J is TRBJ2-3; 7 bases line up with TRBD2. The V segment lost 5 bases and the J segment 2 bases; nucleotides outside the gene matches: 10. There are 16 residues in the CDR3. The germline gives CDR1 LNHNV, CDR2 YYDKDF (reference sequence). CDR3 bases: TGTGCCACCAGCGGACAACCGGGACTACCCACAGATACGCAGTATTTT. Translating gives CATSGQPGLPTDTQYF.

The chain couples TRBV5-1 to TRBJ2-1, with D perhaps matching TRBD2 (5 bases). The V gene lost 0 bases and the J gene lost 5 bases, with 15 bases spanning the gap. The CDR3 totals 16 residues. Germline V CDR1 and CDR2: SGHRS, YFSETQ. The CDR3 sequence is CASSLEMRARNNEQFF. CDR3 coding DNA: TGCGCCAGCAGCTTGGAAATGAGGGCTCGAAACAATGAGCAGTTCTTC.

V is TRBV5-1 and J is TRBJ2-5; 7 nucleotides line up with TRBD2. The trim removed 0 bases at V and 5 bases at J, leaving 7 bases unmatched. Germline V gene lookup returns CDR1 SGHRS and CDR2 YFSETQ. This CDR3 comprises 15 residues. The CDR3 spells CASSLVAGPAETQYF. The DNA for the CDR3 is TGCGCCAGCAGCTTGGTAGCGGGCCCCGCGGAGACCCAGTACTTC. Combining the CDR3 with reference TRBV5-1 and TRBJ2-5 gives the whole variable domain KAGVTQTPRYLIKTRGQQVTLSCSPISGHRSVSWYQQTPGQGLQFLFEYFSETQRNKGNFPGRFSGRQFSNSRSEMNVSTLELGDSALYLCASSLVAGPAETQYFGPGTRLLVL.

The J gene is TRBJ1-2, the V gene TRBV20-1, with no clear D. Trimming stripped 4 bases from V and 5 bases from J, with 14 bases between. Looked up from germline, CDR1 is DFQATT and CDR2 is SNEGSKA (reference sequence). The CDR3 contains 13 residues. The CDR3 loop is CSANLAETYGYTF. CDR3 sequence (DNA): TGCAGTGCTAATTTGGCGGAGACATATGGCTACACCTTC.

Comments on this clonotype: The junction departs from germline at one end; a sequencing error may be responsible. CDR3 sequence: CATRPGGGYSTDTQCF. The CDR3 DNA sequence: TGTGCCACCAGACCTGGGGGAGGTTATAGCACAGATACGCAGTGTTTT. The gene calls are TRBV24-1 and TRBJ2-3; D is possibly TRBD2 (6 bases). Germline V lookup: CDR1 KGHDR, CDR2 SFDVKD. CDR3 size: 16 residues.

This clonotype was seen a few times. The gene calls are TRBV12-3 or TRBV12-4 and TRBJ1-6; D not certain. The V end was cut by 7 bases, the J end by 13 bases, with 14 bases between. The CDR3 covers 12 residues. The CDR3 region is CASTSPSAPLHF. The CDR3 DNA is TGTGCCAGCACCTCCCCGTCGGCTCCCCTCCACTTT.

The V and J genes are TRBV18 and TRBJ1-2; D is unresolved. This CDR3 is 11 amino acids long. CDR1 KGHSH and CDR2 LQKENI come from the germline V gene. V was trimmed by 1 base and J by 6 bases, leaving 3 bases between them. The CDR3 nucleotides are TGTGCCAGCTCACCACGGAATGGCTACACCTTC. This gives the protein CASSPRNGYTF.

A remark on this clonotype: Because the CDR3's place on the DNA is in doubt, the DNA is left out and the CDR3 is given as listed by TCRdb. This chain uses TRBV7-5 with TRBJ1-3. TRBV7-5 is a pseudogene locus. The CDR3 is 19 amino acids long, termini counted. The CDR3 reads CISVPEARMRRGAGNTIYF.

This clonotype was detected a few times. In nucleotides, the CDR3 is TGTGCCAGCAGCTGGACCGGGACTAGCGGGACAGATACGCAGTATTTT. It specifies CASSWTGTSGTDTQYF. V and J are TRBV9 and TRBJ2-3; 12 positions agree with TRBD2. Trimming removed 4 bases from V and 3 bases from J; junction bases left unmatched: 6. Per the germline V gene, CDR1 is SGDLS and CDR2 is YYNGEE. The CDR3 spans 16 residues.

The sample holds a few counts of this clonotype. The J gene is TRBJ2-1, the V gene TRBV18, with D possibly being TRBD2 (5 bases). Germline assignment: CDR1 KGHSH and CDR2 LQKENI. CDR3 size: 14 residues. Trimming removed 0 bases from V and 8 bases from J, with 11 bases in between. The CDR3 protein is CASSPPLVVDEQFF. CDR3 DNA sequence: TGTGCCAGCTCACCACCACTAGTCGTTGATGAGCAGTTCTTC.

This clonotype was counted only a few times. This sequence joins TRBV25-1 and TRBJ1-1, with D hard to call. The germline V gene has CDR1 MGHDK and CDR2 SYGVNS. V lost 6 bases and J 0 bases, leaving 11 bases between the germline ends. The CDR3 sequence is 14 residues long. CDR3 amino acids: CASSEYTVNTEAFF. Written as DNA, the CDR3 is TGTGCCAGCAGCGAGTATACGGTGAACACTGAAGCTTTCTTT.